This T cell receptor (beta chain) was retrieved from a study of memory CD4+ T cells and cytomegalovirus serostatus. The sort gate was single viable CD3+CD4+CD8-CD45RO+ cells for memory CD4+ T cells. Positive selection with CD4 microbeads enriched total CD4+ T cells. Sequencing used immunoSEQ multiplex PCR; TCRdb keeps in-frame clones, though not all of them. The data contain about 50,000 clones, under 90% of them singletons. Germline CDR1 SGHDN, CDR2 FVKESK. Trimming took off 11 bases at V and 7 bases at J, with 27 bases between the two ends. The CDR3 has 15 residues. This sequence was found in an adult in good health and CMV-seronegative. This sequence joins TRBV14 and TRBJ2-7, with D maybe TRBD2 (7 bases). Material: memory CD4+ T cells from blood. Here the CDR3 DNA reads TGTGCCCAGCTAGGGGGGGTTGGTCCATTATTTGAGCAGTACTTC. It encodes CAQLGGVGPLFEQYF.